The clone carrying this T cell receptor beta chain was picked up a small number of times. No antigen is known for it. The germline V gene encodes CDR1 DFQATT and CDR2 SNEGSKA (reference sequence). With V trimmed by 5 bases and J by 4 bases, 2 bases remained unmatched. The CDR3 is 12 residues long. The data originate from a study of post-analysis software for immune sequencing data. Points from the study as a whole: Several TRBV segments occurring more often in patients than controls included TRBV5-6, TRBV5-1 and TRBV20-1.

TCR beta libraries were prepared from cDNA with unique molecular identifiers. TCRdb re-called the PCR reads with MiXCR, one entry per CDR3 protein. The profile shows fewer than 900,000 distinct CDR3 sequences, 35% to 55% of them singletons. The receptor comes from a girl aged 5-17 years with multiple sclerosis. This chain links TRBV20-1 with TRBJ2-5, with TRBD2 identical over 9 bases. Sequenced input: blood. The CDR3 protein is CSAPTSGETQYF. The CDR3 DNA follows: TGCAGTGCTCCGACTAGCGGAGAGACCCAGTACTTC.